This T cell receptor (beta chain) was identified in a study of shared clonotypes between healthy human individuals. Overall study context: Ranging from 18 to 49 in age, donors were two women and a few men.

Original handling: Quality scores were absent from the junction-only immunoSEQ sequences, so filtering differed. The assay was immunoSEQ multiplex PCR, and TCRdb's table has in-frame clones only and misses some. V and J calls and clone size follow that table, whereas D and trimming were derived from the DNA. The table shows hundreds of thousands of clones, with about 74% occurring only once. Negatively enriched CD4+ T cells were divided by CD45RA into naive and memory. Trimming took 7 bases from V and 7 from J, leaving 11 bases between them. The V gene's germline CDR1 is SEHNR and CDR2 FQNEAQ (reference sequence). The CDR3 extends over 11 amino acids.

J is TRBJ2-7 and V is TRBV7-9, with D hard to call. This TCR came from a young man in good health. The sample taken for sequencing was memory CD4+ T cells sorted from blood. Specified subset: CD45RA-negative fraction. The CDR3 DNA is TGTGCCAGCACCGCAAGCTTGGAGCAGTACTTC. Translated, it gives CASTASLEQYF.